This TCR beta chain was captured by sequencing in a study of a mutant IDH1 vaccine in newly diagnosed glioma. Study details: The study gave patients eight vaccinations in weeks 1, 3, 5, 7, 11, 15, 19, 23. The earlier regimen, radiotherapy, temozolomide, or both, was most often both.

Assay: immunoSEQ multiplex PCR; the TCRdb copy retains only in-frame clones and omits some. The sample shows approximately 61,000 clones, 75% to 90% of them seen only once. Germline lookup yields CDR1 SGHTA and CDR2 FQGNSA. The CDR3 covers 16 residues. V was pared by 5 bases and J by 4 bases, with 11 bases of the junction left unmatched. To note about this clone: The antigen is unknown.

The time point is: week 11, during vaccination. Vaccinated patients received 300 ug of mutant IDH1 20-mer peptide per dose, with topical imiquimod. The astrocytomas were IDH1-mutant, ATRX-negative, and WHO grade 3 or 4. The sample was PBMCs, taken from a glioma patient whose treatment included an IDH1 peptide vaccine. The receptor comes from a man aged 45-65 years with glioma. The rearrangement joins TRBV7-2 to TRBJ2-1; 7 nucleotides match TRBD1. The CDR3 DNA sequence: TGTGCCAGCAGCCCCCGGGGCAGGGGGATTTACAATGAGCAGTTCTTC. Residues: CASSPRGRGIYNEQFF.